These 18 T cell receptor beta chains share one sample of origin, sequenced in a study of tumor and adjacent non-tumor tissue in lung cancer. TCRbeta libraries were built with three rounds of nested PCR, modified from ARM-PCR. Each CDR3 protein is one row after TCRdb ran MiXCR on the multiplex PCR reads. The sample includes 65,000 to 75,000 distinct CDR3 sequences, roughly three quarters of them seen just once. This sample's RNA came from whole unsorted tissue. Distant lung tissue was collected more than 3 cm away from the tumor edge. The sequenced sample was distant non-tumor lung tissue. These receptor sequences come from a man aged 55 to 70 with non-small cell lung cancer.

J is TRBJ1-5 and V is TRBV15; unclear D gene. V was shortened by 0 bases and J by 3 bases, with 18 bases between the two germline ends. CDR1 and CDR2 from the germline V gene are LNHNV and YYDKDF (reference sequence). The CDR3 runs to 18 residues. CDR3 protein: CATSRETWTGINNQPQHF. The CDR3 DNA reads TGTGCCACCAGCAGAGAGACTTGGACGGGGATAAACAATCAGCCCCAGCATTTT.

As for this clonotype: This likely reflects a read error, since a far larger clone is one base away. CDR3 residues: CASSFGTGGFYEQYF. CDR3 nucleotide sequence: TGCGCCAGCAGTTTCGGGACAGGGGGTTTCTACGAGCAGTACTTC. The chain employs TRBV5-1 and TRBJ2-7, with 11 bases that match TRBD1. Per the germline V gene, CDR1 is SGHRS and CDR2 is YFSETQ. This CDR3 has 15 amino acids. Trimming cost V 5 bases and J 3 bases; bases outside gene matches: 7.

This chain connects TRBV4-2 to TRBJ1-4; 7 nucleotides align to TRBD1. Germline CDR1 reads LGHNA; CDR2 reads YNFKEQ. With V trimmed by 4 bases and J by 3 bases, 8 bases remained unmatched. The CDR3 spans 16 residues. The CDR3 DNA sequence: TGTGCCAGCAGCCCAACACCGGGACAGCCTAATGAAAAACTGTTTTTT. Amino acids: CASSPTPGQPNEKLFF.

Turning to this clonotype: At one of its ends the junction is not consistent with the germline gene, which may arise from a read error. CDR3 amino acids: CASSYTSGTWKLFF. CDR3 sequence (DNA): TGTGCCAGCAGCTATACTAGTGGAACCTGGAAGCTTTTTTTT. The V gene is TRBV11-1, the J gene TRBJ2-2; a weak D match, TRBD2 (5 bases). Germline V gene sequence: CDR1 SGHAT, CDR2 FQDESV (reference sequence). This CDR3 spans 14 amino acids. The whole variable domain, filled in from reference TRBV11-1 and TRBJ2-2, reads EAEVAQSPRYKITEKSQAVAFWCDPISGHATLYWYRQILGQGPELLVQFQDESVVDDSQLPKDRFSAERLKGVDSTLKIQPAELGDSAMYLCASSYTSGTWKLFFGEGSRLTVL.

Note on this clonotype: Its ends do not fully match the called genes, so a read error is possible. The chain uses TRBV29-1 and TRBJ2-7; D is possibly TRBD1 (8 bases). Germline V gene sequence: CDR1 SQVTM, CDR2 ANQGSEA. This CDR3 is 16 amino acids long. The CDR3 sequence: CCVEGQGRGGPHEQYF. The CDR3 bases are TGCTGCGTTGAAGGACAGGGACGGGGAGGGCCCCACGAGCAATACTTT.

Worth noting for this clonotype: One end of the junction varies from germline; a read error may be responsible. This chain uses TRBV6-1 with TRBJ2-7; a weak D match, TRBD1 (6 bases). From germline, CDR1 is MNHNS and CDR2 SASEGT. This CDR3 region has 12 residues. The CDR3 coding sequence is TGTACCAGCAATGGGGACAACTACGAGCAGTACTTC. This sequence encodes CTSNGDNYEQYF.

About this clonotype: Because the CDR3 is missing its conserved closing phenylalanine or tryptophan, this is likely a read error. The rearrangement links TRBV29-1 to TRBJ2-7; 9 bases are a match to TRBD1. The CDR3 loop spans 16 amino acids. V lost 0 bases to trimming and J lost 5 bases; unmatched junction nucleotides: 11. The germline V gene encodes CDR1 SQVTM and CDR2 ANQGSEA. This CDR3 reads CSVEEQGQGGPHEQYL. CDR3 bases: TGCAGCGTTGAAGAACAGGGACAGGGAGGGCCCCACGAGCAGTACTTA.

This clonotype was recorded many times. This chain joins TRBV5-6 and TRBJ2-7; no clear D gene. The germline gives CDR1 SGHDT, CDR2 YYEEEE. Trimming removed 0 bases at V and 2 bases at J, with 9 bases between. The CDR3 length is 14 residues. The CDR3 loop is CASSLAGYAYEQYF. The DNA for the CDR3 is TGTGCCAGCAGCTTGGCTGGATACGCCTACGAGCAGTACTTC.

Comments on this clonotype: The germline gene is not matched at one end of the junction; a read error may be the cause. This chain links TRBV10-3 with TRBJ2-6; TRBD2 agrees at 16 bases. The CDR3 is 20 residues long. CDR1 is ENHRY, CDR2 SYGVKD, per germline. The DNA for the CDR3 is TGTGCCATCGGTGAACATGGGACTAGCGGGAGGGACTCTGGAGCCAACGTCCTGAGTTTC. The encoded protein is CAIGEHGTSGRDSGANVLSF.

There are a few counts of this clonotype. One end of the junction varies from germline; a read error may be responsible. This sequence joins TRBV4-1 and TRBJ2-1, with D hard to call. Germline-derived CDR1 and CDR2 are MGHRA and YSYEKL. The CDR3 runs to 12 residues. The chain's CDR3 is CASNQGYNEQFF. The CDR3 nucleotides read TGTGCCAGCAACCAAGGGTACAATGAGCAATTCTTC.

This clonotype was recorded many times. The gene calls are TRBV13 and TRBJ1-1; D ambiguous. V was cut by 5 bases and J by 1 base, with 8 bases left in between. Looked up from germline, CDR1 is PRHDT and CDR2 is FYEKMQ (reference sequence). The CDR3 spans 13 residues. CDR3 sequence reads: CASSLTQNTEAFF. The CDR3 nucleotides are TGTGCCAGCAGCCTGACCCAGAACACTGAAGCTTTCTTT.

Concerning this clonotype: The junction and the germline gene differ at one end; a read error may be behind it. This rearrangement joins TRBV20-1 to TRBJ1-1; 8 bases line up with TRBD1. The CDR3 runs 14 residues. From germline, CDR1 is DFQATT and CDR2 SNEGSKA (reference sequence). CDR3 nucleotides: TGCAATGCTAGACCCTTCAACAGGGGGACTGAAGCTTTCTTT. The encoded protein is CNARPFNRGTEAFF.

The V gene is TRBV4-1, the J gene TRBJ2-5, with D perhaps matching TRBD2 (6 bases). The germline V gene encodes CDR1 MGHRA and CDR2 YSYEKL. Trimming took 4 bases from V and 3 from J, leaving 15 bases between them. This CDR3 is 15 amino acids long. The CDR3, as DNA: TGCGCCAGCAGCCCCCGGCTGGAGGGGAAAGAGACCCAGTACTTC. Amino acids: CASSPRLEGKETQYF.

The chain joins TRBV6-5 to TRBJ2-7; TRBD2 might be the D (6 bases). Germline V CDR1 and CDR2: MNHEY, SVGAGI. The CDR3 extends over 14 amino acids. CDR3: CGSSPKAGSYEQYF. In DNA form, the CDR3 reads TGTGGCAGTAGTCCCAAAGCGGGTTCCTACGAGCAGTACTTC.

There are a few counts of this clonotype. A much larger clone differs from this one at a single base, so this may be a read error. The final CDR3 position lacks the conserved phenylalanine or tryptophan, pointing to a likely read error. This chain connects TRBV20-1 to TRBJ2-5; D possibly corresponds to TRBD2 (5 bases). This CDR3 has 12 residues. Germline lookup yields CDR1 DFQATT and CDR2 SNEGSKA (reference sequence). Trimming pared 5 bases from V and 5 bases from J, leaving 12 bases between. CDR3 bases: TGCAGTGCTCAACGGGATTCGGAGACCCAGTACCTC. Its translation: CSAQRDSETQYL.

Remarks on this clonotype: One junction end does not reproduce the germline sequence, and a read error may be involved. This chain connects TRBV11-3 to TRBJ2-3; 7 nucleotides match TRBD2. This CDR3 is 16 amino acids long. From germline, CDR1 is SGHNT and CDR2 YENEEA. The DNA for the CDR3 is TGTGCCAGTAGCTCCGGACTAGTAGATAGCACAGATACGCAGTTTTTT. It specifies CASSSGLVDSTDTQFF.

On this clonotype: The germline gene is not matched at one end of the junction; a read error may be the cause. The rearrangement links TRBV6-5 to TRBJ1-2; D gene uncertain. The CDR3 is made up of 15 amino acids. Germline lookup yields CDR1 MNHEY and CDR2 SVGAGI. CDR3 amino acids: CASCRLGGNNYGYTF. CDR3 DNA: TGTGCCAGCTGTCGACTGGGTGGGAATAACTATGGTTACACCTTC.

The V call is TRBV12-3 or TRBV12-4, the J call TRBJ2-7; a possible D gene is TRBD2 (5 bases). V was shortened by 8 bases and J by 4 bases, with 18 bases between the two germline ends. The CDR3 has 14 amino acids. The CDR3 nucleotides read TGTGCCAGCGCTTTTCTTGGGAGCTCGTACGAGCAGTACTTC. Protein product: CASAFLGSSYEQYF.